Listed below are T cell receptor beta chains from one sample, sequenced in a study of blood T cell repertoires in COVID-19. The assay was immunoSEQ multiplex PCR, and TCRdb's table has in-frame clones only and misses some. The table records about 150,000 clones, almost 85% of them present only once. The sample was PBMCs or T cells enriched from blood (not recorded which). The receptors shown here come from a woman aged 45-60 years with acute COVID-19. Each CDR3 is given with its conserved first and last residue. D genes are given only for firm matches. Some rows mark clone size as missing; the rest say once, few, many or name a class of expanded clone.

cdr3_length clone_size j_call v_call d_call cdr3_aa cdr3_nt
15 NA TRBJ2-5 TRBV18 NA CASSLQDQNWETQYF TGTGCCAGCTCATTACAGGACCAGAATTGGGAGACCCAGTACTTC
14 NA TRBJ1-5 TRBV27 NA CASSQEGPNQPQHF TGTGCCAGCAGTCAGGAGGGGCCGAATCAGCCCCAGCATTTT
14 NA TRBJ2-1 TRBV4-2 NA CASSRPGSLYEQFF TGTGCCAGCAGCCGCCCCGGTAGTCTCTATGAGCAGTTCTTC
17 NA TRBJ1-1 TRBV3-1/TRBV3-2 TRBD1 CASSQALGQGPNTEAFF TGTGCCAGCAGCCAAGCCCTGGGACAGGGGCCGAACACTGAAGCTTTCTTT
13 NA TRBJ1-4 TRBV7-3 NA CASSVGLNEKLFF TGTGCCAGCAGCGTGGGCTTGAATGAAAAACTGTTTTTT
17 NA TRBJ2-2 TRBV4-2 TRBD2 CASSQVFGTSGTGELFF TGTGCCAGCAGCCAAGTATTCGGGACTAGCGGGACCGGGGAGCTGTTTTTT
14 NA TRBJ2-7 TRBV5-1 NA CASSSGTATYEQYF TGCGCCAGCAGCTCGGGGACTGCTACCTACGAGCAGTACTTC
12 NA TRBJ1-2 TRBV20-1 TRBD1 CSASKGAIGYTF TGCAGTGCTAGTAAGGGGGCGATTGGCTACACCTTC
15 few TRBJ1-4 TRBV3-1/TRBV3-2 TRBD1 CASSQDGQGNEKLFF TGTGCCAGCAGCCAAGATGGACAGGGAAATGAAAAACTGTTTTTT
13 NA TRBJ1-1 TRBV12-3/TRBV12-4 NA CASSLRPGGEAFF TGTGCCAGCAGTTTACGTCCCGGGGGTGAAGCTTTCTTT
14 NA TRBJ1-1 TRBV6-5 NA CASIGVWGGTEAFF TGTGCCAGCATCGGAGTGTGGGGGGGCACTGAAGCTTTCTTT
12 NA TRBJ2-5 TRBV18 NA CASSPYQETQYF TGTGCCAGCTCACCCTACCAAGAGACCCAGTACTTC
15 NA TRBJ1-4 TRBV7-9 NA CASSSAQGPAAKLFF TGTGCCAGCAGCTCCGCCCAGGGGCCCGCCGCAAAACTGTTTTTT
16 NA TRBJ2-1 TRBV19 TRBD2 CASSIVASGPYNEQFF TGTGCCAGTAGTATAGTGGCTAGCGGGCCCTACAATGAGCAGTTCTTC
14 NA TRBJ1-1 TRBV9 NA CASSGRTGGAEAFF TGTGCCAGCAGCGGACGTACTGGGGGCGCTGAAGCTTTCTTT
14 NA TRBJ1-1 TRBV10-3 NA CAISEGRYDTEAFF TGTGCCATCAGTGAGGGGAGGTACGACACTGAAGCTTTCTTT
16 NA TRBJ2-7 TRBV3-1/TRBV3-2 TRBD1 CASSQEVGTGGYEQYF TGTGCCAGCAGCCAAGAGGTCGGGACAGGGGGATACGAGCAGTACTTC
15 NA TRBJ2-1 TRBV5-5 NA CASPAGGTSTSEQFF TGTGCCAGCCCCGCGGGTGGGACTTCTACAAGTGAGCAGTTCTTC
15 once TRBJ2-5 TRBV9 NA CASSTTSGVQETQYF TGTGCCAGCAGCACTACCTCCGGGGTGCAAGAGACCCAGTACTTC
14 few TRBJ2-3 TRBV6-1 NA CASSDRGVPDTQYF TGTGCCAGCAGTGATCGAGGAGTCCCAGATACGCAGTATTTT
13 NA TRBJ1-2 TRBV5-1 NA CASSLDRDYGYTF TGCGCCAGCAGCTTGGACAGAGACTATGGCTACACCTTC
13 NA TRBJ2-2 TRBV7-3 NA CASSPGSPGELFF TGTGCCAGCAGTCCCGGGTCTCCCGGGGAGCTGTTTTTT
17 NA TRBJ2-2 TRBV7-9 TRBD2 CASRRAGTSGIDGELFF TGTGCCAGCAGACGCGCCGGGACTAGCGGGATTGACGGGGAGCTGTTTTTT
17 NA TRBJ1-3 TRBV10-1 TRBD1 CASSTPGQPGSGNTIYF TGCGCCAGCAGTACCCCGGGACAGCCTGGGAGTGGAAACACCATATATTTT
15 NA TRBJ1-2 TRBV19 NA CASSMTQVAGYGYTF TGTGCCAGTAGTATGACGCAGGTTGCCGGCTATGGCTACACCTTC
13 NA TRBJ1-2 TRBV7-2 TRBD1 CASSPTGDYGYTF TGTGCCAGCAGCCCAACAGGGGACTATGGCTACACCTTC
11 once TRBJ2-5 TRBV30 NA CAWSALETQYF TGTGCCTGGAGTGCTTTAGAGACCCAGTACTTC
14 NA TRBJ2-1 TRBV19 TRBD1 CASSIPGQGTQQFF TGTGCCAGTAGTATACCAGGACAGGGGACGCAGCAGTTCTTC
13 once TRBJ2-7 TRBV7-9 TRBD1 CASSLAQGAEQYF TGTGCCAGCAGCTTAGCACAGGGGGCCGAGCAGTACTTC
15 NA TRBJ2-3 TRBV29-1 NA CSVESGRGDTDTQYF TGCAGCGTTGAAAGCGGCAGGGGGGACACAGATACGCAGTATTTT
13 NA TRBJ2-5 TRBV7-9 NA CASSSLGQETQYF TGTGCCAGCAGCTCACTAGGACAAGAGACCCAGTACTTC
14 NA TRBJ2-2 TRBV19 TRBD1 CASGGTGGTGELFF TGTGCCTCAGGGGGGACAGGGGGCACCGGGGAGCTGTTTTTT
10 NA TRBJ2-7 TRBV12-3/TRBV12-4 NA CASSGYEQYF TGTGCCAGCAGCGGTTACGAGCAGTACTTC
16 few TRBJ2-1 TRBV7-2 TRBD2 CASSLDASGTYNEQFF TGTGCCAGCAGCTTAGATGCTAGCGGGACGTACAATGAGCAGTTCTTC
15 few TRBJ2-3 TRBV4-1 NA CASRQTVAYTDTQYF TGCGCCAGCCGGCAGACAGTTGCCTACACAGATACGCAGTATTTT
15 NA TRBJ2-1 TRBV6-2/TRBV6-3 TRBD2 CASSYSGLAINEQFF TGTGCCAGCAGTTATTCCGGACTAGCGATCAATGAGCAGTTCTTC
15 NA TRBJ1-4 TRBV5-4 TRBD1 CASSSQTGGGEKLFF TGTGCCAGCAGCTCCCAAACAGGGGGGGGTGAAAAACTGTTTTTT
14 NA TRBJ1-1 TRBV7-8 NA CASSTRGGNTEAFF TGTGCCAGCAGCACACGGGGGGGGAACACTGAAGCTTTCTTT
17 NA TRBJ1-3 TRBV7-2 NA CASSLSGQGSLGNTIYF TGTGCCAGCAGCTTATCCGGGCAGGGTTCGCTTGGAAACACCATATATTTT
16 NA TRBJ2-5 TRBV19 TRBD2 CASSAGTSGSQETQYF TGTGCCAGTAGTGCGGGGACTAGCGGGTCTCAAGAGACCCAGTACTTC
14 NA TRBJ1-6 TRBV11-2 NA CASSSTAAEEPLHF TGTGCCAGCAGCTCAACTGCCGCCGAGGAACCCCTCCACTTT
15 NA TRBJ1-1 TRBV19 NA CASSPFGLTYTEAFF TGTGCCAGTAGTCCCTTTGGACTGACATACACTGAAGCTTTCTTT
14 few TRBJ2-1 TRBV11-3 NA CASSGALPYNEQFF TGTGCCAGCAGCGGGGCCTTACCCTACAATGAGCAGTTCTTC
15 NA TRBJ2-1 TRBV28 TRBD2 CASSLITGGGVEQFF TGTGCCAGCAGTTTAATCACGGGAGGGGGGGTTGAGCAGTTCTTC
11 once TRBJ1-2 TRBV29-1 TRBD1 CSGGQGEGYTF TGCAGCGGGGGACAGGGTGAAGGCTACACCTTC
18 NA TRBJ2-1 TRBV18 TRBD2 CASSPPGRAGGGDNEQFF TGTGCCAGCTCACCACCAGGGCGAGCGGGAGGGGGAGACAATGAGCAGTTCTTC
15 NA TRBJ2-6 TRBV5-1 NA CASSLGATGANVLTF TGCGCCAGCAGCTTGGGGGCGACTGGGGCCAACGTCCTGACTTTC
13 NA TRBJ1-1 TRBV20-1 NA CSASQGTDTEAFF TGCAGTGCTAGTCAGGGGACGGACACTGAAGCTTTCTTT
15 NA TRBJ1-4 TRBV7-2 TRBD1 CASSPLITGGVKLFF TGTGCCAGCAGCCCCCTCATCACAGGGGGCGTAAAACTGTTTTTT
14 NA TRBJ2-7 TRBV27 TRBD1 CASSWTGGSYEQYF TGTGCCAGCAGTTGGACAGGGGGTTCCTACGAGCAGTACTTC
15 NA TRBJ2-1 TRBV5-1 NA CASSLAGLAYNEQFF TGCGCCAGCAGCTTGGCCGGTCTAGCTTACAATGAGCAGTTCTTC
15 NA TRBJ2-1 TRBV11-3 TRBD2 CASSKPSGGLEEQFF TGTGCCAGCAGCAAACCTAGCGGGGGGCTGGAGGAGCAGTTCTTC
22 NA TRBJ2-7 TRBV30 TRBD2 CAWSLTGLAGVGVYKSSYEQYF TGTGCCTGGAGCCTAACGGGACTAGCGGGAGTCGGGGTATATAAAAGCTCCTACGAGCAGTACTTC
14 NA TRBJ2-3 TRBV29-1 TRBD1 CSVVDRGFTDTQYF TGCAGCGTGGTGGACAGGGGGTTTACAGATACGCAGTATTTT